The 27 T cell receptor beta chains listed next were all sequenced from one sample in a study of blood T cell repertoires in COVID-19. Assay: immunoSEQ multiplex PCR; the TCRdb copy retains only in-frame clones and omits some. Among roughly 190,000 clones listed, 75% to 95% were seen once. The source material was peripheral blood. Source of these receptors: a man between 45 and 60 years old with acute or convalescent COVID-19.

The chain joins TRBV6-5 to TRBJ1-6; D is unresolved. V was cut by 6 bases and J by 7 bases, with 10 bases left in between. This CDR3 contains 13 residues. From germline, CDR1 is MNHEY and CDR2 SVGAGI. CDR3 region: CASRIVLNSPLHF. CDR3 sequence (DNA): TGTGCCAGCAGAATAGTATTGAATTCACCCCTCCACTTT.

This clone was seen just once. The chain uses TRBV4-1 and TRBJ1-5; 7 bases agree with TRBD1. The J segment lost 3 bases and the V segment lost 2 bases, leaving 4 bases of the junction unmatched. Germline V gives CDR1 MGHRA, CDR2 YSYEKL. This CDR3 comprises 15 residues. In nucleotides, the CDR3 is TGCGCCAGCAGCCAACAGGGGGTATCCAATCAGCCCCAGCATTTT. Its translation is CASSQQGVSNQPQHF.

V and J are TRBV30 and TRBJ1-5; D uncertain. CDR3 size: 14 residues. Germline assignment: CDR1 GTSNPN and CDR2 SVGIG (reference sequence). V gave up 6 bases and J gave up 7 bases, with 19 bases separating them. CDR3 amino acids: CACTSGGVQQPQHF. CDR3 coding DNA: TGTGCCTGCACTTCTGGCGGGGTCCAACAGCCCCAGCATTTT. The entire variable domain, with the rest obtained from reference TRBV30 and TRBJ1-5, is as follows: SQTIHQWPATLVQPVGSPLSLECTVEGTSNPNLYWYRQAAGRGLQLLFYSVGIGQISSEVPQNLSASRPQDRQFILSSKKLLLSDSGFYLCACTSGGVQQPQHFGDGTRLSIL.

This chain links TRBV12-2 with TRBJ1-5; the table names TRBD1, a call not compared with the DNA. TRBV12-2 represents a pseudogene. The CDR3 contains 17 residues. The DNA of the CDR3 is TGTGCAAGTCGCTCGGAACGAAGGGGTAGTGGCAATCAGCCCCAGCATTTT. Its translation: CASRSERRGSGNQPQHF.

The rearrangement links TRBV6-2 or TRBV6-3 to TRBJ1-2, with 8 bases fitting TRBD1. Germline-derived CDR1 and CDR2 are MNHEY and SVGEGT. This CDR3 comprises 16 residues. V trimming: 6 bases; J trimming: 0 bases; junction bases outside the gene matches: 9. CDR3 sequence: CASSDPGTGANYGYTF. The CDR3 coding sequence is TGTGCCAGCAGCGACCCTGGGACAGGAGCTAACTATGGCTACACCTTC.

CDR3 in amino acids: CAISEARGEQFF. CDR3 DNA sequence: TGTGCCATCAGTGAGGCCCGGGGTGAGCAGTTCTTC. The rearrangement links TRBV10-3 to TRBJ2-1; weak D call: TRBD2 (5 bases). This CDR3 comprises 12 residues. CDR1 ENHRY and CDR2 SYGVKD come from the germline V gene. Trimming cost V 2 bases and J 9 bases, with 8 bases left between them.

The rearrangement links TRBV4-3 to TRBJ2-1, with 9 bases lining up with TRBD2. Trimming removed 2 bases from V and 4 bases from J; junction bases left unmatched: 6. Looked up from germline, CDR1 is LGHNA and CDR2 is YSLEER. This CDR3 spans 16 amino acids. The CDR3 loop is CASSQSTSGNYNEQFF. CDR3 sequence (DNA): TGCGCCAGCAGCCAATCGACTAGCGGAAATTACAATGAGCAGTTCTTC.

This clone was counted only a few times. The rearrangement links TRBV5-1 to TRBJ1-2, with 7 bases identical to TRBD1. V lost 4 bases, J lost 5 bases, and 11 bases stayed unmatched. The CDR3 has 15 residues. CDR1 and CDR2 (germline): SGHRS, YFSETQ. In DNA form, the CDR3 reads TGCGCCAGCAGCGGTAGGGGGCCGACAGGTTATGGCTACACCTTC. Translating gives CASSGRGPTGYGYTF.

This chain joins TRBV9 and TRBJ2-3; the match to TRBD2 covers 16 bases. Germline CDR1 SGDLS, CDR2 YYNGEE. Germline trimming cut 4 bases from V and 0 bases from J; bases unmatched to any gene: 5. The CDR3 extends over 18 amino acids. This CDR3 reads CASSLGTSGGASTDTQYF. The CDR3 bases are TGTGCCAGCAGCCTAGGGACTAGCGGGGGGGCGAGCACAGATACGCAGTATTTT.

V gene TRBV29-1 combines with J gene TRBJ1-5; D ambiguous. Per germline, CDR1 SQVTM and CDR2 ANQGSEA. The CDR3 runs to 13 residues. V was shortened by 2 bases and J by 4 bases, with 9 bases between the two germline ends. CDR3 DNA: TGCAGCGTTGAAATTTCCGGGAATCAGCCCCAGCATTTT. Residues: CSVEISGNQPQHF.

The rearrangement joins TRBV18 to TRBJ2-3; 7 positions match TRBD2. The ends lost 0 bases at V and 2 bases at J; junction bases unmatched: 8. Germline V gene lookup returns CDR1 KGHSH and CDR2 LQKENI. The CDR3 has 17 amino acids. CDR3 DNA sequence: TGTGCCAGCTCACCACCCTCCCCGGGGACTAACACAGATACGCAGTATTTT. Translation gives CASSPPSPGTNTDTQYF.

V gene TRBV6-5 combines with J gene TRBJ1-2; TRBD1 matches 7 bases. From germline, CDR1 is MNHEY and CDR2 SVGAGI. The length of the CDR3 is 14 residues. Unmatched junction bases numbered 9, after V lost 7 bases and J lost 4 bases. The CDR3 DNA sequence: TGTGCCAGCACCAAGGGGCAGGGGGGCTATGGCTACACCTTC. As protein: CASTKGQGGYGYTF.

CDR3 bases: TGTGCCAGTCGACAGGACCGAGAGACCCAGTACTTC. Translation: CASRQDRETQYF. The V and J genes are TRBV19 and TRBJ2-5, with a possible D match to TRBD1 (6 bases). V lost 8 bases and J lost 4, with 11 bases in between. The CDR3 covers 12 residues. Germline assignment: CDR1 LNHDA and CDR2 SQIVND (reference sequence).

The CDR3 here is CASSPQGRVGTEAFF. CDR3 sequence (DNA): TGTGCCAGCTCACCACAGGGGAGGGTGGGTACTGAAGCTTTCTTT. The chain has TRBV18 and TRBJ1-1; a weak D match, TRBD1 (5 bases). This CDR3 region has 15 residues. The germline V gene has CDR1 KGHSH and CDR2 LQKENI. The V and J ends lost 1 base and 5 bases respectively, with 14 bases between them. Variable domain in full (rest from reference TRBV18 and TRBJ1-1): NAGVMQNPRHLVRRRGQEARLRCSPMKGHSHVYWYRQLPEEGLKFMVYLQKENIIDESGMPKERFSAEFPKEGPSILRIQQVVRGDSAAYFCASSPQGRVGTEAFFGQGTRLTVV.

The rearrangement links TRBV3-1 (or the pseudogene TRBV3-2) to TRBJ1-5; D gene uncertain. The ends were cut back, 0 bases at V and 7 bases at J, with 7 bases in the middle. The V gene's germline CDR1 is LGHDT and CDR2 YNNKEL (reference sequence). This CDR3 has 13 residues. CDR3 sequence: CASSQDRSQPQHF. Written as DNA, the CDR3 is TGTGCCAGCAGCCAAGACAGATCCCAGCCCCAGCATTTT.

The chain combines TRBV15 with TRBJ1-2; D is perhaps TRBD1 (6 bases). The CDR3 sequence is 16 residues long. The germline V gene has CDR1 LNHNV and CDR2 YYDKDF (reference sequence). V lost 0 bases to trimming and J lost 7 bases, with 18 bases between them. The CDR3 nucleotides read TGTGCCACCAGCAGAGAGGGAGGCCCGGGGGGCTTTGGCTACACCTTC. Translated: CATSREGGPGGFGYTF.

V is TRBV19 and J is TRBJ2-7; D is undetermined. The CDR3 spans 16 residues. Germline assignment: CDR1 LNHDA and CDR2 SQIVND (reference sequence). V was trimmed by 3 bases and J by 3 bases, leaving 18 bases between them. As DNA, the CDR3 is TGTGCCAGTAGTATCGGCCGAGGAGCATCATACTACGAGCAGTACTTC. Amino acids: CASSIGRGASYYEQYF.

This clone was observed a single time. This chain connects TRBV11-2 to TRBJ2-7; D is unresolved. The V gene lost 0 bases and the J gene lost 0 bases, with 6 bases spanning the gap. The germline V gene has CDR1 SGHAT and CDR2 FQNNGV. The CDR3 runs to 14 residues. The CDR3 spells CASSLERSSYEQYF. CDR3 nucleotide sequence: TGTGCCAGCAGCTTAGAAAGGAGCTCCTACGAGCAGTACTTC.

This clone was seen once. This rearrangement joins TRBV11-3 to TRBJ1-3, with D possibly TRBD1 on 6 matching bases. The CDR3 is 13 amino acids. In germline, CDR1 is SGHNT, CDR2 YENEEA. The V end was cut by 5 bases, the J end by 4 bases, with 9 bases between. Here the CDR3 reads CASSDRSGNTIYF. CDR3 bases: TGTGCCAGCAGCGACAGGTCCGGAAACACCATATATTTT.

This rearrangement joins TRBV4-3 to TRBJ1-6, with TRBD1 as a possible D gene (5 bases). Trimming stripped 3 bases from V and 4 bases from J, with 13 bases between. The CDR3 has 16 amino acids. CDR1 and CDR2 from the germline V gene are LGHNA and YSLEER. CDR3 protein: CASSQGPGRYNSPLHF. CDR3 sequence (DNA): TGCGCCAGCAGCCAGGGGCCAGGAAGGTATAATTCACCCCTCCACTTT.

The V gene is TRBV3-1 (or the pseudogene TRBV3-2), the J gene TRBJ1-5; 8 nucleotides line up with TRBD1. After removal of 3 bases from V and 9 bases from J, the junction contained 10 bases not matched to a gene. The CDR3 loop spans 15 amino acids. Germline assignment: CDR1 LGHDT and CDR2 YNNKEL (reference sequence). The CDR3 bases are TGTGCCAGCAGCCAGGGAACAGGGGGTATAGGGCCCCAGCATTTT. It translates to CASSQGTGGIGPQHF.

The chain couples TRBV2 to TRBJ2-1; 12 nucleotides match TRBD2. The V segment lost 6 bases and the J segment 2 bases; nucleotides outside the gene matches: 2. CDR1 SNHLY and CDR2 FYNNEI come from the germline V gene. The CDR3 runs to 15 residues. CDR3 bases: TGTGCCAGCAGCCTAGCGGGAGGGGCCTACAATGAGCAGTTCTTC. It yields the protein CASSLAGGAYNEQFF.

The chain joins TRBV13 to TRBJ2-1; TRBD1 is a possible D gene (5 bases). V was pared by 5 bases and J by 4 bases, with 9 bases between. Germline CDR1 reads PRHDT; CDR2 reads FYEKMQ (reference sequence). The length of the CDR3 is 13 residues. In DNA form, the CDR3 reads TGTGCCAGCAGCCAAGGGGCGTACAATGAGCAGTTCTTC. This encodes CASSQGAYNEQFF.

The chain is built from TRBV10-3 and TRBJ2-1; D not certain. Germline CDR1 reads ENHRY; CDR2 reads SYGVKD. V was pared by 11 bases and J by 0 bases, with 11 bases between. This CDR3 region has 13 residues. CDR3 residues: CAASESSYNEQFF. CDR3 bases: TGTGCCGCCTCAGAAAGCTCCTACAATGAGCAGTTCTTC.

The genes are TRBV4-3 and TRBJ2-3, with 10 bases identical to TRBD2. Trimming removed 0 bases from V and 4 bases from J; junction bases left unmatched: 4. The CDR3 has 16 amino acids. Germline V lookup: CDR1 LGHNA, CDR2 YSLEER. The chain's CDR3 is CASSQDSAGGSDTQYF. The CDR3, as DNA: TGCGCCAGCAGCCAAGACTCAGCGGGGGGGTCAGATACGCAGTATTTT.

The chain has TRBV11-1 and TRBJ1-6; D is ambiguous. V was trimmed by 2 bases and J by 4 bases, leaving 9 bases between them. The CDR3 is made up of 15 amino acids. In germline, CDR1 is SGHAT, CDR2 FQDESV (reference sequence). CDR3 in DNA: TGTGCCAGCAGCTTACCGAGCCCATATAATTCACCCCTCCACTTT. Protein: CASSLPSPYNSPLHF. Variable domain in full (rest from reference TRBV11-1 and TRBJ1-6): EAEVAQSPRYKITEKSQAVAFWCDPISGHATLYWYRQILGQGPELLVQFQDESVVDDSQLPKDRFSAERLKGVDSTLKIQPAELGDSAMYLCASSLPSPYNSPLHFGNGTRLTVT.

The chain has TRBV3-1 (or the pseudogene TRBV3-2) and TRBJ2-7; no firm D call. CDR3 length equals 16 residues. CDR1 is LGHDT and CDR2 is YNNKEL in the germline V gene (reference sequence). V lost 0 bases, J lost 0 bases, and 12 bases lay in between. The CDR3 sequence is CASSQEFLESSYEQYV. DNA for the CDR3: TGTGCCAGCAGCCAAGAATTTTTAGAAAGCTCCTACGAGCAGTACGTC.